The clone carrying this T cell receptor (beta chain) was observed many times. The data were taken from a study of identical twins. TCRdb used MiXCR to reprocess the 5' RACE reads, holding one entry per CDR3 protein. The sample yields 500,000 to 700,000 distinct CDR3 sequences, just over 7% seen once. Trimming took off 1 base at V and 4 bases at J, with 12 bases between the two ends. The CDR3 covers 14 residues. The V gene's germline CDR1 is DFQATT and CDR2 SNEGSKA (reference sequence). The same sample was also studied in work on yellow fever vaccine responses in identical twins.

The rearrangement uses TRBV20-1 and TRBJ2-3, with D perhaps TRBD2 (6 bases). The sequenced sample consisted of PBMCs. The sequence came from a woman between 18 and 29 years old in good health. The CDR3, as DNA: TGCAGTGCTAGAGGAGGCCTAGCGTCAGATACGCAGTATTTT. It encodes CSARGGLASDTQYF.